The rows below give T cell receptor beta chains drawn from one sample of a study of vaccination and CD4 T cells after COVID-19. Each CDR3 protein gets one entry after TCRdb re-called the PCR reads with MiXCR. The table lists around 11,000 distinct CDR3 sequences, around three quarters of them singletons. Antigens for these TCRs are unknown. Sequencing was performed on CD4+ T cells from blood, cultured in vitro. The receptors were gathered from a human donor who had recovered from COVID-19. CDR3s include the opening cysteine and the closing phenylalanine or tryptophan. Fields, in order: clone size, V gene, J gene, D gene, CDR3 DNA, CDR3 protein. A D gene is named only where the DNA matches it firmly. Clone size, where shown, is once, few, many, or a class for clones that have expanded.

size: .; V: TRBV6-5; J: TRBJ1-5; D: .; DNA: TGTGCCAGCAGTTACTCGTTTTCTCCGGCACAGGGTCTTCAGCCCCAGCATTTT; CDR3: CASSYSFSPAQGLQPQHF
size: .; V: TRBV11-3; J: TRBJ2-3; D: .; DNA: TGTGCCAGCAGCAGAGATCCGGGAGATACGCAGTATTTT; CDR3: CASSRDPGDTQYF
size: .; V: TRBV27; J: TRBJ2-2; D: TRBD2; DNA: TGTGCCAGCAAGCTAGCGGGAGGGGAGCTGTTTTTT; CDR3: CASKLAGGELFF
size: .; V: TRBV2; J: TRBJ2-1; D: .; DNA: TGTGCCAGCAGTGTTTTGGCCAACTCCTACAATGAGCAGTTCTTC; CDR3: CASSVLANSYNEQFF
size: .; V: TRBV27; J: TRBJ1-5; D: TRBD1; DNA: TGTGCCAGCAGTGAATTGGGACAGGGGAATCAGCCCCAGCATTTT; CDR3: CASSELGQGNQPQHF
size: .; V: TRBV19; J: TRBJ1-5; D: .; DNA: TGTGCCAGTAAAGGAGACGGCAAATTACTCTCGCGGGGCAATCAGCCCCAGCATTTT; CDR3: CASKGDGKLLSRGNQPQHF
size: .; V: TRBV20-1; J: TRBJ2-4; D: .; DNA: TGCAGTGCTAGCGGGACCGCTCACCGGGCCAAAAACATTCAGTACTTC; CDR3: CSASGTAHRAKNIQYF
size: .; V: TRBV15; J: TRBJ2-7; D: .; DNA: TGTGCCACCGGGACTTCCTACGAGCAGTACTTC; CDR3: CATGTSYEQYF
size: medium-sized; V: TRBV11-2; J: TRBJ2-6; D: .; DNA: TGTGCCAGCAGATATACAGGGAGCTCTGGGGCCAACGTCCTGACTTTC; CDR3: CASRYTGSSGANVLTF
size: .; V: TRBV19; J: TRBJ1-1; D: .; DNA: TGTGCCAGTAGTATGGTACAAGCTAGGGGGACTGAAGCTTTCTTT; CDR3: CASSMVQARGTEAFF
size: .; V: TRBV7-7; J: TRBJ2-2; D: .; DNA: TGTGCTAGCAGCCCCCTAGAGGGGCTCGTCGGGGAGCTGTTTTTT; CDR3: CASSPLEGLVGELFF
size: .; V: TRBV7-2; J: TRBJ2-1; D: .; DNA: TGTGCCAGCAGGAGGGAGGAGTGGGGGAATGAGCAGTTCTTC; CDR3: CASRREEWGNEQFF
size: few; V: TRBV20-1; J: TRBJ2-7; D: .; DNA: TGCAGTGCTAGGGTTCCGACAGGAATGGAGCAGTACTTC; CDR3: CSARVPTGMEQYF
size: .; V: TRBV28; J: TRBJ1-5; D: .; DNA: TGTGCCAGCAGACCGAGGGCTTATGGGGCAAGCAATCAGCCCCAGCATTTT; CDR3: CASRPRAYGASNQPQHF
size: .; V: TRBV6-1; J: TRBJ2-2; D: TRBD1; DNA: TGTGCCAGCAGTCCACCCGGGACAGGGCCGGCCGGGGAGCTGTTTTTT; CDR3: CASSPPGTGPAGELFF
size: .; V: TRBV6-1; J: TRBJ2-5; D: .; DNA: TGTGCCAGCAGGAACAGGGAGGGAGAGACCCAGTACTTC; CDR3: CASRNREGETQYF
size: .; V: TRBV27; J: TRBJ2-1; D: .; DNA: TGTGCCAGCACCCCGGGTCTAAGCGATGAGCAGTTCTTC; CDR3: CASTPGLSDEQFF
size: .; V: TRBV10-3; J: TRBJ1-5; D: .; DNA: TGTGCCACAGCGGGGGGGGTTGGCAATCAGCCCCAGCATTTT; CDR3: CATAGGVGNQPQHF